The rows below give T cell receptor beta chains drawn from one sample of a study of T cell responses to AZD1222 COVID-19 vaccine. Generated by immunoSEQ multiplex PCR, the TCRdb table keeps only in-frame clones and is missing some. The repertoire consists of about 94,000 clones, with around 87% occurring once and the leading ten covering 9% to 13%. The sequences come from peripheral blood, collected 28 days after the second AZD1222 dose. These receptors were obtained from an adult who received the AZD1222 COVID-19 vaccine. Both conserved end residues are part of each CDR3. D genes are given only for firm matches. Clone sizes are given selectively: once, few, many, or a class where the clone is expanded.

TRBV7-9	TRBD2	NA	TRBJ2-1	CASSLPPRLAGGYNEQFF	TGTGCCAGCAGCTTACCCCCAAGACTAGCGGGGGGGTACAATGAGCAGTTCTTC
TRBV6-2/TRBV6-3	NA	NA	TRBJ1-1	CASSYSVQNTEAFF	TGTGCCAGCAGTTACTCGGTCCAGAACACTGAAGCTTTCTTT
TRBV9	TRBD1	NA	TRBJ1-1	CASSVDRDTEAFF	TGTGCCAGCAGCGTGGACAGGGACACTGAAGCTTTCTTT
TRBV6-4	NA	few	TRBJ1-1	CASSSTENTEAFF	TGTGCCAGCAGTTCAACAGAGAACACTGAAGCTTTCTTT
TRBV7-9	TRBD1	NA	TRBJ1-6	CASSLERGDSSYNSPLHF	TGTGCCAGCAGCTTGGAACGAGGGGACAGCTCCTATAATTCACCCCTCCACTTT
TRBV7-3	NA	NA	TRBJ2-3	CASSWRATDTQYF	TGTGCCAGCAGTTGGAGGGCCACAGATACGCAGTATTTT
TRBV3-1/TRBV3-2	NA	NA	TRBJ2-2	CASSQDVGGLNTGELFF	TGTGCCAGCAGCCAAGATGTCGGCGGCCTGAACACCGGGGAGCTGTTTTTT
TRBV9	NA	few	TRBJ2-1	CASSVGDSILPSYNEQFF	TGTGCCAGCAGCGTCGGGGACTCGATCCTCCCCTCCTACAATGAGCAGTTCTTC
TRBV28	NA	NA	TRBJ1-4	CASSSPLFNEKLFF	TGTGCCAGCAGTTCCCCCCTCTTTAATGAAAAACTGTTTTTT
TRBV2	NA	NA	TRBJ1-5	CASSVGGSQPQHF	TGTGCCAGCAGTGTTGGGGGAAGTCAGCCCCAGCATTTT
TRBV11-2	TRBD2	NA	TRBJ2-1	CASSSWTRTNNEQFF	TGTGCCAGCAGCTCTTGGACTAGGACCAACAATGAGCAGTTCTTC
TRBV5-8	NA	NA	TRBJ1-2	CASSAGGGPNYGYTF	TGTGCCAGCAGCGCGGGTGGGGGGCCCAACTATGGCTACACCTTC
TRBV6-6	NA	NA	TRBJ1-2	CASSPGTEFYGYTF	TGTGCCAGCAGTCCCGGGACGGAATTCTATGGCTACACCTTC
TRBV2	TRBD2	NA	TRBJ2-3	CASRQREASPTDTQYF	TGTGCCAGCAGGCAGCGGGAGGCATCCCCCACAGATACGCAGTATTTT
TRBV27	NA	NA	TRBJ1-5	CASSFGASNQPQHF	TGTGCCAGCAGTTTCGGGGCTAGCAATCAGCCCCAGCATTTT
TRBV7-3	NA	NA	TRBJ2-1	CASSYGGSEQFF	TGTGCCAGCAGTTACGGTGGAAGTGAGCAGTTCTTC
TRBV28	NA	NA	TRBJ2-5	CASSSTAVIETQYF	TGTGCCAGCAGTTCCACCGCGGTAATCGAGACCCAGTACTTC
TRBV30	TRBD1	NA	TRBJ1-1	CAWKDRATEAFF	TGTGCCTGGAAGGACAGGGCCACTGAAGCTTTCTTT
TRBV28	NA	NA	TRBJ1-2	CASSLLDGGRDYGYTF	TGTGCCAGCAGTTTATTGGACGGAGGTCGGGACTATGGCTACACCTTC
TRBV2	NA	NA	TRBJ1-1	CASSPNGERAFF	TGTGCCAGCAGCCCGAACGGGGAGAGGGCTTTCTTT
TRBV28	NA	few	TRBJ1-5	CASSLEGDHQPQHF	TGTGCCAGCAGTTTGGAAGGGGATCATCAGCCCCAGCATTTT
TRBV5-1	NA	NA	TRBJ2-3	CASSLSEPTDTQYF	TGCGCCAGCAGCTTGTCGGAACCCACAGATACGCAGTATTTT
TRBV15	NA	NA	TRBJ2-6	CATSRDQISGANVLTF	TGTGCCACCAGCAGAGACCAGATCTCTGGGGCCAACGTCCTGACTTTC
TRBV6-5	TRBD2	NA	TRBJ2-5	CASSYSAGGPGETQYF	TGTGCCAGCAGTTACTCTGCGGGAGGGCCAGGAGAGACCCAGTACTTC
TRBV6-2/TRBV6-3	NA	NA	TRBJ2-1	CASSTLHQGGSYNEQFF	TGTGCCAGCAGTACCCTCCACCAGGGGGGCTCCTACAATGAGCAGTTCTTC